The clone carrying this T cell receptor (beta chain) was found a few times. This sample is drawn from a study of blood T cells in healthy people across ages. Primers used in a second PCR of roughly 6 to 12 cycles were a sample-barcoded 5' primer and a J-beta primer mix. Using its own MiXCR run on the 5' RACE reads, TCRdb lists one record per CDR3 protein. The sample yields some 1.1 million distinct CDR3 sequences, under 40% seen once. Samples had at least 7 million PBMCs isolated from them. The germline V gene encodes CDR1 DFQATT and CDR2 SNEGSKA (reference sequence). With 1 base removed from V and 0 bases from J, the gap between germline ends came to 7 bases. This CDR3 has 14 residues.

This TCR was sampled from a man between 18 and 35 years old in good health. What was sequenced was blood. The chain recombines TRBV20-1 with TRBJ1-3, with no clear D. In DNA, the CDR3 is TGCAGTGCTAGAGGTGGCAGCTCTGGAAACACCATATATTTT. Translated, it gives CSARGGSSGNTIYF.